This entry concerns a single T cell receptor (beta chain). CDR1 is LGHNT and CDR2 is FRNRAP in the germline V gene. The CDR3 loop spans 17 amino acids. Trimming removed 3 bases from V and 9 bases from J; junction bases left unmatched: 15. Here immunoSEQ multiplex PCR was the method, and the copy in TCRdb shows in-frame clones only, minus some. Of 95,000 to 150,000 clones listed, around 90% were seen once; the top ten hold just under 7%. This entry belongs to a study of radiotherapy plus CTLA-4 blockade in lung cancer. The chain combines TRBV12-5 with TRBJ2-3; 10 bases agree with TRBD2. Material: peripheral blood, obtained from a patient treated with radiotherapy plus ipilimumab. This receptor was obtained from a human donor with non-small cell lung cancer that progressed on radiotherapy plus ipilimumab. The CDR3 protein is CASGFSQTSGLWGTQYF. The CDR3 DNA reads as TGTGCTAGTGGTTTCTCCCAGACTAGCGGGCTCTGGGGGACGCAGTATTTT.